The 11 T cell receptor beta chains listed next were all sequenced from one sample in a study of T cell responses to AZD1222 COVID-19 vaccine. The method was immunoSEQ multiplex PCR; TCRdb's version includes in-frame clones alone and lacks a portion of them. Of some 150,000 clones listed, almost 95% are singletons. This specimen was peripheral blood, taken 28 days after the second AZD1222 dose. These receptors all stem from an adult who received the AZD1222 COVID-19 vaccine.

The J gene is TRBJ1-1, the V gene TRBV30; D remains unclear. Germline values: CDR1 GTSNPN, CDR2 SVGIG (reference sequence). This CDR3 is built from 15 residues. The V and J ends lost 2 bases and 0 bases respectively, with 13 bases between them. The CDR3 loop is CAWSSSPVMNTEAFF. In nucleotides, the CDR3 is TGTGCCTGGAGTTCGTCTCCGGTAATGAACACTGAAGCTTTCTTT. The full variable domain, completed using reference TRBV30 and TRBJ1-1, is SQTIHQWPATLVQPVGSPLSLECTVEGTSNPNLYWYRQAAGRGLQLLFYSVGIGQISSEVPQNLSASRPQDRQFILSSKKLLLSDSGFYLCAWSSSPVMNTEAFFGQGTRLTVV.

This clone was seen a single time. V is TRBV10-3 and J is TRBJ2-2; D remains ambiguous. CDR3 length: 15 amino acids. Germline-derived CDR1 and CDR2 are ENHRY and SYGVKD. Deletions cut 3 bases from V and 0 bases from J, with 8 bases between. Here the CDR3 reads CAISDWLTNTGELFF. CDR3 DNA: TGTGCCATCAGTGATTGGCTAACGAACACCGGGGAGCTGTTTTTT.

This sequence joins TRBV19 and TRBJ1-5; D not resolved. CDR1 and CDR2 from the germline V gene are LNHDA and SQIVND (reference sequence). CDR3 length equals 13 residues. The ends were cut back, 6 bases at V and 1 base at J, with 7 bases in the middle. Written as DNA, the CDR3 is TGTGCCAGTAGCCGGGCAAGCAATCAGCCCCAGCATTTT. Translation gives CASSRASNQPQHF.

The chain combines TRBV11-2 with TRBJ2-1; D is possibly TRBD1 (6 bases). Germline assignment: CDR1 SGHAT and CDR2 FQNNGV. Trimming shortened V by 1 base and J by 6 bases, and 10 bases separated the two germline ends. The CDR3 has 14 amino acids. The CDR3 reads CASSLVSGVNEQFF. CDR3 DNA sequence: TGTGCCAGCAGCTTAGTTTCAGGGGTCAATGAGCAGTTCTTC.

The chain couples TRBV20-1 to TRBJ2-5; perhaps TRBD1 as D (5 bases). The CDR3 runs 16 residues. Germline values: CDR1 DFQATT, CDR2 SNEGSKA (reference sequence). Between the trimmed V and J ends, which lost 6 bases and 1 base, there was a span of 21 bases. CDR3 residues: CSASRGMNPPQETQYF. DNA for the CDR3: TGCAGTGCAAGTAGGGGTATGAATCCCCCCCAAGAGACCCAGTACTTC.

Turning to this clone: Other DNA sequences of this sample code for an identical CDR3. The chain is built from TRBV28 and TRBJ2-3, with D uncertain. The V and J ends lost 2 bases and 5 bases respectively, with 2 bases between them. Germline V gene data show CDR1 as MDHEN and CDR2 as SYDVKM. The CDR3 spans 11 residues. This CDR3 is CASSLLDTQYF. As DNA, the CDR3 is TGTGCCAGCAGTTTACTAGATACGCAGTATTTT. The full variable domain, rest sourced from reference TRBV28 and TRBJ2-3, is DVKVTQSSRYLVKRTGEKVFLECVQDMDHENMFWYRQDPGLGLRLIYFSYDVKMKEKGDIPEGYSVSREKKERFSLILESASTNQTSMYLCASSLLDTQYFGPGTRLTVL.

CDR3 in amino acids: CASSTLQGTGELFF. The DNA for the CDR3 is TGTGCCAGTAGTACTCTACAGGGGACCGGGGAGCTGTTTTTT. This sequence joins TRBV19 and TRBJ2-2; 7 positions agree with TRBD1. Germline loops: CDR1 LNHDA, CDR2 SQIVND (reference sequence). Trimming removed 4 bases from V and 5 bases from J; junction bases left unmatched: 4. The CDR3 has 14 amino acids.

This clone was observed once. This sequence joins TRBV12-3 or TRBV12-4 and TRBJ2-7, with D uncertain. V was cut by 3 bases and J by 5 bases, with 8 bases left in between. The CDR3 sequence is 12 residues long. This CDR3 reads CASSFLSDEQYF. As DNA, the CDR3 is TGTGCCAGCAGTTTTCTTTCTGACGAGCAGTACTTC.

The chain employs TRBV4-2 and TRBJ2-2, with 11 bases identical to TRBD2. The V segment lost 4 bases and the J segment 1 base; nucleotides outside the gene matches: 2. Germline lookup yields CDR1 LGHNA and CDR2 YNFKEQ. This CDR3 is built from 16 residues. In DNA, the CDR3 is TGTGCCAGCAGCCCCGGACTAGCGGGGAACACCGGGGAGCTGTTTTTT. Translated: CASSPGLAGNTGELFF.

The chain joins TRBV18 to TRBJ1-5; 7 bases match TRBD1. V shed 5 bases and J 2 bases; nucleotides not matched to a gene: 12. In germline, CDR1 is KGHSH, CDR2 LQKENI. The CDR3 has 17 residues. The CDR3 sequence is CASSTGVGGQGNQPQHF. The DNA of the CDR3 is TGTGCCAGCTCAACAGGGGTCGGAGGTCAAGGCAATCAGCCCCAGCATTTT.

The chain employs TRBV13 and TRBJ2-1; D may be TRBD1 or TRBD2 (5 bases each). The germline gives CDR1 PRHDT, CDR2 FYEKMQ (reference sequence). V was trimmed by 5 bases and J by 8 bases, leaving 19 bases between them. CDR3 length equals 15 residues. CDR3 protein: CASSVIGTPNHEQFF. CDR3 DNA sequence: TGTGCCAGCAGCGTCATCGGGACCCCAAACCATGAGCAGTTCTTC.